Each of the 15 T cell receptor beta chains below was sequenced from the same sample in a study of blood T cell repertoires in COVID-19. TCRdb's table, derived via immunoSEQ multiplex PCR, lists solely in-frame clones and lacks some. The profile shows about 280,000 clones, 90% of them singletons. Sequenced material: PBMCs or T cells enriched from blood (not recorded which). These receptors were obtained from a woman aged 18-29 years with acute COVID-19.

The rearrangement links TRBV18 to TRBJ2-7; 8 bases agree with TRBD1. The CDR3 contains 17 residues. The V gene end was trimmed by 1 base and the J gene end by 3 bases; junction bases not matched to a gene: 11. The germline V gene encodes CDR1 KGHSH and CDR2 LQKENI. Written as DNA, the CDR3 is TGTGCCAGCTCACCACGGTATTTATTGGACAGGGTCTACGAGCAGTACTTC. Translating it yields CASSPRYLLDRVYEQYF. Full variable domain (outside the CDR3, taken from reference TRBV18 and TRBJ2-7): NAGVMQNPRHLVRRRGQEARLRCSPMKGHSHVYWYRQLPEEGLKFMVYLQKENIIDESGMPKERFSAEFPKEGPSILRIQQVVRGDSAAYFCASSPRYLLDRVYEQYFGPGTRLTVT.

This rearrangement joins TRBV6-1 to TRBJ2-7; 7 positions match TRBD1. V was pared by 6 bases and J by 2 bases, with 10 bases of the junction left unmatched. CDR1 MNHNS and CDR2 SASEGT come from the germline V gene. CDR3 size: 15 residues. Written as DNA, the CDR3 is TGTGCCAGCAGGGCATTAGACAGGGCTCCCTACGAGCAGTACTTC. Translation: CASRALDRAPYEQYF.

In this sample, this clone turned up a few times. J is TRBJ2-7 and V is TRBV7-8, with D unclear. With 5 bases removed from V and 0 bases from J, the gap between germline ends came to 14 bases. The CDR3 covers 15 residues. Germline CDR1 reads SGHVS; CDR2 reads FQNEAQ. The CDR3 DNA follows: TGTGCCAGCAGCCCCCAGGCAGGCGTCTCCTACGAGCAGTACTTC. Amino acid sequence: CASSPQAGVSYEQYF.

CDR3 region: CASSLQGPNTEAFF. In DNA form, the CDR3 reads TGTGCCAGCAGCCTACAGGGGCCGAACACTGAAGCTTTCTTT. The V call is TRBV7-9, the J call TRBJ1-1; 7 nucleotides align to TRBD1. Germline CDR1 SEHNR, CDR2 FQNEAQ (reference sequence). J was trimmed by 1 base and V by 5 bases; bases with no gene match: 4. This CDR3 has 14 residues.

This chain joins TRBV3-1 (or the pseudogene TRBV3-2) and TRBJ1-5, with a tentative D call TRBD1 (5 bases). Trimming shortened V by 4 bases and J by 0 bases, and 10 bases separated the two germline ends. In germline, CDR1 is LGHDT, CDR2 YNNKEL (reference sequence). This CDR3 contains 15 residues. As DNA, the CDR3 is TGTGCCAGCAGCCCCGGACACGTTAGCAATCAGCCCCAGCATTTT. Translated: CASSPGHVSNQPQHF.

The gene calls are TRBV7-2 and TRBJ2-7; 8 bases fit TRBD2. CDR3 size: 16 residues. Germline V gene lookup returns CDR1 SGHTA and CDR2 FQGNSA. V shed 2 bases, J shed 5 bases, and the junction held 11 bases outside the gene matches. CDR3 in amino acids: CASSLIPGLVSNEQYF. The CDR3 nucleotides read TGTGCCAGCAGCTTAATTCCGGGACTAGTAAGCAACGAGCAGTACTTC.

The chain combines TRBV6-5 with TRBJ2-5; 11 nucleotides agree with TRBD2. This CDR3 has 15 residues. Germline CDR1 reads MNHEY; CDR2 reads SVGAGI. Losses at the gene ends were 2 bases for V and 3 bases for J; bases not matched to a gene: 2. The DNA of the CDR3 is TGTGCCAGCAGTTACACTAGCGGGAGTAAAGAGACCCAGTACTTC. This codes for CASSYTSGSKETQYF.

The chain recombines TRBV19 with TRBJ2-2; TRBD2 agrees at 9 bases. This CDR3 contains 15 residues. CDR1 is LNHDA, CDR2 SQIVND, per germline (reference sequence). Trimming removed 7 bases from V and 5 bases from J; junction bases left unmatched: 8. CDR3 region: CASNLGLADTGELFF. CDR3 in DNA: TGTGCCAGTAACCTGGGACTAGCAGATACCGGGGAGCTGTTTTTT.

This rearrangement joins TRBV5-1 to TRBJ2-7; D call uncertain. The V gene lost 4 bases and the J gene lost 3 bases, with 14 bases spanning the gap. CDR3 size: 14 residues. Germline values: CDR1 SGHRS, CDR2 YFSETQ. CDR3 sequence: CASSIHSLIYEQYF. The CDR3 bases are TGCGCCAGCAGCATACATAGCCTCATCTACGAGCAGTACTTC.

The gene calls are TRBV27 and TRBJ1-3; TRBD1 is a possible D gene (6 bases). V gave up 4 bases and J gave up 6 bases, with 13 bases separating them. Germline V gene data show CDR1 as MNHEY and CDR2 as SMNVEV (reference sequence). This CDR3 has 14 amino acids. The CDR3 loop reads CASSSRTESNTIYF. CDR3 bases: TGTGCCAGCAGTTCTCGGACAGAGTCAAACACCATATATTTT.

V and J are TRBV2 and TRBJ2-7; the D gene is possibly TRBD1 (5 bases). Germline assignment: CDR1 SNHLY and CDR2 FYNNEI. V dropped 2 bases and J dropped 0 bases, with 8 bases sitting between them. The CDR3 consists of 14 residues. The CDR3 loop is CASSEWGTSYEQYF. CDR3 bases: TGTGCCAGCAGTGAATGGGGCACCTCCTACGAGCAGTACTTC.

The rearrangement joins TRBV7-2 to TRBJ1-5; 7 nucleotides line up with TRBD1. Germline V gives CDR1 SGHTA, CDR2 FQGNSA. This CDR3 has 15 residues. V was clipped by 5 bases and J by 4 bases; unmatched bases: 8. As DNA, the CDR3 is TGTGCCAGCAGCCTTCGATTACAGGGGAATCAGCCCCAGCATTTT. Encoded protein: CASSLRLQGNQPQHF.

The gene calls are TRBV28 and TRBJ2-3; 14 bases line up with TRBD2. The CDR3 runs to 17 residues. From germline, CDR1 is MDHEN and CDR2 SYDVKM. With 4 bases clipped from V and 3 bases from J, the junction kept 6 bases outside the gene matches. The CDR3 region has the DNA TGTGCCAGCAGTTCTTGGGGGACTAGCGGGAGAACAGATACGCAGTATTTT. Its protein product is CASSSWGTSGRTDTQYF. The full variable domain, rest sourced from reference TRBV28 and TRBJ2-3, is DVKVTQSSRYLVKRTGEKVFLECVQDMDHENMFWYRQDPGLGLRLIYFSYDVKMKEKGDIPEGYSVSREKKERFSLILESASTNQTSMYLCASSSWGTSGRTDTQYFGPGTRLTVL.

The chain has TRBV28 and TRBJ2-1, with 10 bases fitting TRBD1. CDR1 MDHEN and CDR2 SYDVKM come from the germline V gene. The CDR3 runs to 15 residues. V was clipped by 2 bases and J by 8 bases; unmatched bases: 6. CDR3: CASSLETGGWDEQFF. In DNA, the CDR3 is TGTGCCAGCAGTTTAGAGACAGGGGGCTGGGATGAGCAGTTCTTC.

The chain links TRBV5-1 to TRBJ2-5; tentatively, D is TRBD1 (6 bases). The CDR3 has 17 residues. With 1 base removed from V and 2 bases from J, the gap between germline ends came to 18 bases. Germline lookup yields CDR1 SGHRS and CDR2 YFSETQ. The CDR3 sequence is CASSLRGGFLGQETQYF. The CDR3 DNA reads TGCGCCAGCAGCTTGCGAGGGGGATTCCTAGGTCAAGAGACCCAGTACTTC.